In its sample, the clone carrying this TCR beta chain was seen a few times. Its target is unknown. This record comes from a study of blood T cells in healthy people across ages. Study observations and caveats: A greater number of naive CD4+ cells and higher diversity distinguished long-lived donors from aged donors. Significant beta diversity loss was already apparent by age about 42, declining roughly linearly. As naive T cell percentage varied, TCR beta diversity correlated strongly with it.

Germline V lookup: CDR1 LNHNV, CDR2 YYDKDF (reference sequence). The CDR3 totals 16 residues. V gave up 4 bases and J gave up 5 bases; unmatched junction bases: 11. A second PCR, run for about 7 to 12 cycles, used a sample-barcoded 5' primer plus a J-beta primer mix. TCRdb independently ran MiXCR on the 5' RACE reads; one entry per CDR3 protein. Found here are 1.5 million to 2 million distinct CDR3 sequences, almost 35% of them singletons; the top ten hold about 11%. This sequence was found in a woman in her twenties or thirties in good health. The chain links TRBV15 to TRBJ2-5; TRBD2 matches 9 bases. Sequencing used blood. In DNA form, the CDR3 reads TGTGCCACCAGCATGCTGGGCGGGAGGGCCCTTGAGACCCAGTACTTC. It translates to CATSMLGGRALETQYF.